This note documents a single T cell receptor (beta chain) sequence. This record comes from a study of blood T cell repertoires in COVID-19. The authors' processing: Amplifying reference gene primers gave estimates of nucleated cell counts. Measured with immunoSEQ multiplex PCR; TCRdb has only the in-frame clones, and not every one. V and J calls plus clone size are reproduced from that table; the DNA served to infer D and trimming. The sample holds fewer than 300,000 clones; roughly 92% are singletons and the top ten take around 2%. The V end lost 0 bases, the J end lost 6 bases, and 11 bases lay between the germline ends. This CDR3 has 15 amino acids. The germline V gene has CDR1 LGHDT and CDR2 YNNKEL (reference sequence). Enrolment of Seattle patients took place during active infection, and they were followed longitudinally.

The TCR originated in a woman in her thirties with COVID-19, enrolled during active disease. The chain links TRBV3-1 (or the pseudogene TRBV3-2) to TRBJ2-2, with a weak D call TRBD1 (5 bases). Sequenced sample: peripheral blood. The CDR3, as DNA: TGTGCCAGCAGCCAAGATAGAGAAGGGGCCGGGGAGCTGTTTTTT. Translated: CASSQDREGAGELFF.